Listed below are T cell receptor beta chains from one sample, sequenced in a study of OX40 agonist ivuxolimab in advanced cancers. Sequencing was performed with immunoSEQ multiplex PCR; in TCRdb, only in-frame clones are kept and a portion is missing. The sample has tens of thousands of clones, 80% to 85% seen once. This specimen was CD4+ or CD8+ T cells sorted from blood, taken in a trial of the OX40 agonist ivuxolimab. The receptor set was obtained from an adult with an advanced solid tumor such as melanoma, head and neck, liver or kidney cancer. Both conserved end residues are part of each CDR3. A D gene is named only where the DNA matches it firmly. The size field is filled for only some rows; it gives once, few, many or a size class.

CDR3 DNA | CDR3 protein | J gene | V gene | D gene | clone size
TGTGCCAGTAGTATAGTTACAGGGGAAGTCTACGAGCAGTACTTC | CASSIVTGEVYEQYF | TRBJ2-7 | TRBV19 | TRBD1 | -
TGTGCCAGCAGCTTAGCGAATAGCTATGGCTACACCTTC | CASSLANSYGYTF | TRBJ1-2 | TRBV11-2 | - | -
TGTGCCAGCAGCTTGGCGGAGAACACCGGGGAGCTGTTTTTT | CASSLAENTGELFF | TRBJ2-2 | TRBV5-5 | - | -
TGTGCCAGCAGCGATACGACAGGGCTCGAAAATCAGCCCCAGCATTTT | CASSDTTGLENQPQHF | TRBJ1-5 | TRBV7-9 | TRBD1 | -
TGTGCCAGCAGCTTAGCTCTAAAAGAGACCCAGTACTTC | CASSLALKETQYF | TRBJ2-5 | TRBV13 | - | -
TGTGCCATTGGGGGTCTGAACACTGAAGCTTTCTTT | CAIGGLNTEAFF | TRBJ1-1 | TRBV27 | - | -
TGTGCCAGCAGTGAAGCGAGATCCCCGGGAAGGAGAGAGACCCAGTACTTC | CASSEARSPGRRETQYF | TRBJ2-5 | TRBV6-1 | - | once
TGTGCCAGCAGCCCGGGGGGGGTCACTGAAGCTTTCTTT | CASSPGGVTEAFF | TRBJ1-1 | TRBV6-5 | - | few
TGTGCCAGCAGACAACGGACAGGGAGTTTGAACACTGAAGCTTTCTTT | CASRQRTGSLNTEAFF | TRBJ1-1 | TRBV7-9 | TRBD1 | -
TGTGCCAGCAGCCCCGACAGAAGGAACACTGAAGCTTTCTTT | CASSPDRRNTEAFF | TRBJ1-1 | TRBV14 | - | -
TGTGCCAGCAGCCAAGAGCTTGCGGGGGTCCACTCTGGAAACACCATATATTTT | CASSQELAGVHSGNTIYF | TRBJ1-3 | TRBV4-2 | - | few
TGTGCCAGTAGTATACAGGGTGAAGGGCCCTACAATGAGCAGTTCTTC | CASSIQGEGPYNEQFF | TRBJ2-1 | TRBV19 | - | few
TGTGCTGTCGGCAGATCATCCTACAATGAGCAGTTCTTC | CAVGRSSYNEQFF | TRBJ2-1 | TRBV6-5 | - | many
TGTGCCAGCAGCCAGGGGGGAGCGGGATTGTATGAGCAGTTCTTC | CASSQGGAGLYEQFF | TRBJ2-1 | TRBV7-9 | - | -
TGCGCCAGCAGCCTCTCATTGGGAACTAATGAAAAACTGTTTTTT | CASSLSLGTNEKLFF | TRBJ1-4 | TRBV5-1 | - | -
TGTGCCTGGACTACGGGCCTTAACACCGGGGAGCTGTTTTTT | CAWTTGLNTGELFF | TRBJ2-2 | TRBV30 | - | many
TGCGCCAGCAGCCAGGATGGACTAGCGGGGGGCACAGATACGCAGTATTTT | CASSQDGLAGGTDTQYF | TRBJ2-3 | TRBV4-3 | TRBD2 | -
TGCGCCAGCAAGGGGGGCGAGTTCCCTGAAGCTTTCTTT | CASKGGEFPEAFF | TRBJ1-1 | TRBV4-1 | - | few
TGTGCCAGCAGCTTGGGTATCGGGCCCCAGCATTTT | CASSLGIGPQHF | TRBJ1-5 | TRBV5-6 | - | -
TGTGCCAGCAGTTTAAAGTTGGGAGGGGTGGATGAGCAGTTCTTC | CASSLKLGGVDEQFF | TRBJ2-1 | TRBV27 | TRBD2 | -
TGTGCCAGCAGCTGGTTCAAAGGGGGAGAGACCCAGTACTTC | CASSWFKGGETQYF | TRBJ2-5 | TRBV13 | - | -
TGTGCCAGCAGCCCGAGGACAGGGGAGAACACTGAAGCTTTCTTT | CASSPRTGENTEAFF | TRBJ1-1 | TRBV7-6 | TRBD1 | -
TGCGCCAGCAGTCACGGGGGAGAAAAACTGTTTTTT | CASSHGGEKLFF | TRBJ1-4 | TRBV4-1 | - | -
TGTGCCAGCAGTGAAGGGCTGGGGCTGGAAGAGCAGTACTTC | CASSEGLGLEEQYF | TRBJ2-7 | TRBV2 | - | medium-sized
TGTGCCAGCAGTGGAGGACAGGGTAGGAATCAGCCCCAGCATTTT | CASSGGQGRNQPQHF | TRBJ1-5 | TRBV2 | TRBD1 | -
TGTGCCAGCAGCGTAGTTGTGGGATCCTACAATGAGCAGTTCTTC | CASSVVVGSYNEQFF | TRBJ2-1 | TRBV9 | - | -
TGTGCCAGCAGTCCCGCAGGCCTCTCTGGAAACACCATATATTTT | CASSPAGLSGNTIYF | TRBJ1-3 | TRBV28 | - | once
TGTGCCAGCAGTTACCCAGGGAGGAGGGATGAGCAGTTCTTC | CASSYPGRRDEQFF | TRBJ2-1 | TRBV6-5 | - | -